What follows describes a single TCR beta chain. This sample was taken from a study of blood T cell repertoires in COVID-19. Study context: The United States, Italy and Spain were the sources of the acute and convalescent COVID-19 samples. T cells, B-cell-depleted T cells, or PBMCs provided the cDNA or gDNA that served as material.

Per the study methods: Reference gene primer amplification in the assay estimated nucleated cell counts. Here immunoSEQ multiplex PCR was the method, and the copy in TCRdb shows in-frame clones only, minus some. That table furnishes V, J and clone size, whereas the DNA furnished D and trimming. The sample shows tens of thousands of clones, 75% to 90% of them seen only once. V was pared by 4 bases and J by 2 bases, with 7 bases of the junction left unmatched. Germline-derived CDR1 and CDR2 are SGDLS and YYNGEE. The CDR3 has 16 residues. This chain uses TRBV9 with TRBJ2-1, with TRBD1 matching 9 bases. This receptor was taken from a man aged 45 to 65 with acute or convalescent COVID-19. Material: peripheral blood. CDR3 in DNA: TGTGCCAGCAGCTTACGGGACAGGGCTCCCTACAATGAGCAGTTCTTC. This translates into CASSLRDRAPYNEQFF.